This T cell receptor beta chain was captured in a study of T cells in Graves' hyperthyroidism and ophthalmopathy (dated by TCRdb to the late 2010s). Regarding the complete study: Peripheral blood samples were taken at the time of initial diagnosis, prior to any treatment. To identify TCR V-J signatures that set the groups apart, the researchers used a discovery cohort of 100 patients, made up of 40 to 45 with Graves' ophthalmopathy and some 56 with stable Graves' hyperthyroidism. Following sampling, methimazole starting at 30 mg daily was given to hyperthyroidism patients, and high-dose intravenous methylprednisolone was given to ophthalmopathy patients. Whether ophthalmopathy could be predicted prospectively was tested in an independent validation cohort made up of 18 to 20 hyperthyroidism patients plus 17 patients who later progressed to ophthalmopathy. The paper describes TCR Vbeta CDR3 sequencing of roughly 130 peripheral blood samples, made up of 43 ophthalmopathy patients, over 70 hyperthyroidism patients and about 17 progressor patients. In addition, the study compared T-cell repertoires in thyroid tissue and in blood from 6 or 7 Graves' hyperthyroidism patients. For training and testing, the approximately 92 patients in the discovery cohort were randomly divided in a 7:3 ratio.

Spanning cysteine to phenylalanine, the CDR3 consists of 22 amino acids. CDR3 DNA only is kept here, 66 bases in frame from base 1. The germline V gene encodes CDR1 SGHTA and CDR2 FQGNSA. V is trimmed back by 5 bases and J by 5 bases, and the junction contains 23 bases that no gene match accounts for. Amplification of TCR beta CDR3 regions was carried out from RNA transcripts. For the first round of RT-PCR on the TCR CDR3, the HTBI primer set was used together with the Qiagen OneStep RT-PCR kit. Libraries were constructed in a second round of multiplex PCR, after which size selection and purification were carried out. Sequencing of the libraries was done on an Illumina HiSeq2000 using paired-end 100 bp reads. The paper's data handling went like this. Raw data were processed with SOAPnuke, discarding reads with adapters, uncalled bases, mean Phred below 15, or no exact constant-primer or identifier match. COPE v1.2.5 was used to merge high-quality paired reads, and clonotypes were defined as unique nucleotide sequences. MiTCR v1.1 was used to align the clonotypes against IMGT TRBV, TRBD and TRBJ reference segments. Only V-J combinations with frequency above 0.0001, covering about 99% of repertoires, were analysed. The TCS score was defined as the ratio of F50 (clonal expansion) to E x V (chaos), calculated using BLOSUM62-based TCRdist between CDR3 peptides within each V-J. Welch's t-statistics and random forest reduced 500 to 550 V-J features to 10 to 15, which were used in a naive Bayes classifier (R e1071). TCRdb reran the public reads through fastp at Q25 and MiXCR, keeping productive beta chains. Records with the same CDR3 protein are collapsed into one entry carrying the most frequent genes and DNA. None of the V and J calls come from the authors' own analysis; TCRdb made them. The table for this sample lists more than 600,000 distinct CDR3 sequences; 16% of them were counted only once. The top ten hold over 7.5% of the sample.

A patient counted as having stable Graves' hyperthyroidism if no progression to ophthalmopathy occurred over 18 months of follow-up. Hyperthyroidism patients were aged 18 to 65 years and newly diagnosed, with disease duration of less than 2 months. Any patient with an uncontrolled infection, another autoimmune disease, pregnancy or lactation was excluded. Clinical symptoms, serum thyroxine and TRAb, thyroid ultrasound, and orbital computed tomography formed the basis for the diagnoses. Ficoll-Paque density gradient centrifugation was used to isolate PBMCs from around 10 ml of fresh peripheral blood. Total RNA was extracted with Trizol reagent, and quality was checked on an Agilent 2100 Bioanalyzer. Broad study findings and their caveats: Most expanded thyroid clonotypes (frequency above 0.001) were also found in blood, which suggests that blood repertoires may mirror thyroid immune responses. During validation, the model predicted progression to ophthalmopathy a median of approximately 6 months ahead of onset, with more than 55% sensitivity and roughly 75% specificity. Sample size was not statistically predetermined, and blinding of investigators to group allocation was not performed. A 13 V-J signature model separated ophthalmopathy from stable hyperthyroidism, with around 91% sensitivity and just under 84% specificity in cross-validation and 80%/75% in testing.

This clonotype turned up a few times. Its antigen target is currently unknown. Base qualities are not at hand, and no much larger clone is one base apart. Recombination joined TRBV7-2 with TRBJ2-1, with 14 bases aligning to TRBD2. The sequence was collected from a man younger than 35 with Graves' hyperthyroidism. The sequencing sample was made of blood. The CDR3 protein is CASSPKWGRNRLAGGRDNEQFF. The nucleotide sequence is given as TGTGCCAGCAGCCCAAAGTGGGGGCGCAACAGACTAGCGGGAGGGAGGGACAATGAGCAGTTCTTC. Reference TRBV7-2 and TRBJ2-1 proteins supply the regions before and after the CDR3; the full variable domain is: GAGVSQSPSNKVTEKGKDVELRCDPISGHTALYWYRQSLGQGLEFLIYFQGNSAPDKSGLPSDRFSAERTGGSVSTLTIQRTQQEDSAVYLCASSPKWGRNRLAGGRDNEQFFGPGTRLTVL.